A single sample is the source of the 29 T cell receptor beta chains below, sequenced in a study of blood T cell repertoires in COVID-19. Sequencing used immunoSEQ multiplex PCR; TCRdb keeps in-frame clones, though not all of them. The sample has roughly 150,000 clones, more than 65% seen once. The material sequenced was peripheral blood. The receptors come from a human donor in a cohort sampled during active COVID-19.

The chain is built from TRBV5-1 and TRBJ1-5; D uncertain. CDR1 and CDR2 (germline): SGHRS, YFSETQ. V shed 0 bases and J shed 2 bases, with 6 bases lying between them. The CDR3 is 14 amino acids. The CDR3 DNA reads TGCGCCAGCAGCTTGGTAGCAGGCAATCAGCCCCAGCATTTT. Protein: CASSLVAGNQPQHF.

To note about this clone: Germline is not matched at one junction end, which may reflect a read error. V and J are TRBV19 and TRBJ1-4; TRBD1 matches at 7 bases. The CDR3 covers 11 residues. Germline CDR1 and CDR2: LNHDA and SQIVND (reference sequence). CDR3 loop: CASSMTGPLIF. The CDR3 DNA is TGTGCCAGTAGTATGACAGGGCCCCTTATTTTT.

The rearrangement links TRBV7-8 to TRBJ2-7; 7 nucleotides match TRBD2. This CDR3 spans 13 amino acids. Germline V gene data show CDR1 as SGHVS and CDR2 as FQNEAQ. V shed 4 bases and J 6 bases; nucleotides not matched to a gene: 6. CDR3 region: CASSWGEGSEQYF. The CDR3 DNA reads as TGTGCCAGCAGCTGGGGGGAGGGGAGCGAGCAGTACTTC. Based on the CDR3 plus reference TRBV7-8 and TRBJ2-7, the full variable domain is GAGVSQSPRYKVAKRGQDVALRCDPISGHVSLFWYQQALGQGPEFLTYFQNEAQLDKSGLPSDRFFAERPEGSVSTLKIQRTQQEDSAVYLCASSWGEGSEQYFGPGTRLTVT.

This clone came up many times. V usage is TRBV5-1 and J usage is TRBJ1-2, with 7 positions matching TRBD1. Germline V gives CDR1 SGHRS, CDR2 YFSETQ. The CDR3 length is 13 residues. The V gene end was trimmed by 3 bases and the J gene end by 9 bases; junction bases not matched to a gene: 8. For the CDR3, the DNA is TGCGCCAGCAGCTCCGGACAGGCCATCAGCTACACCTTC. It encodes CASSSGQAISYTF.

The rearrangement joins TRBV4-1 to TRBJ2-3; 10 nucleotides align to TRBD1. The CDR3 spans 17 residues. J was trimmed by 8 bases and V by 4 bases; bases with no gene match: 15. Germline CDR1 reads MGHRA; CDR2 reads YSYEKL. The CDR3 DNA sequence: TGCGCCAGCAGCCCTTTGAGGACAGGGGGTACTAGCGGTACGCAGTATTTT. This encodes CASSPLRTGGTSGTQYF.

CDR3 DNA sequence: TGTGCCAGCAGCTTAAGGGACAGATACGAGCAGTACTTC. Amino acid sequence: CASSLRDRYEQYF. The gene calls are TRBV7-2 and TRBJ2-7; 7 nucleotides match TRBD1. The CDR3 is 13 amino acids. Germline V gene lookup returns CDR1 SGHTA and CDR2 FQGNSA. The junction had 2 bases not matched to a gene; V was cut back by 2 bases and J by 4 bases.

The chain joins TRBV7-2 to TRBJ1-2, with D possibly TRBD1 on 6 matching bases. Germline lookup yields CDR1 SGHTA and CDR2 FQGNSA. This CDR3 has 15 residues. V was shortened by 4 bases and J by 4 bases, with 16 bases between the two germline ends. CDR3 amino acids: CASSSGHDPPYGYTF. The CDR3 coding sequence is TGTGCCAGCAGCTCGGGACACGACCCACCCTATGGCTACACCTTC.

The V call is TRBV29-1, the J call TRBJ2-3; 14 bases agree with TRBD2. J gave up 6 bases and V 2 bases, and 4 bases lay outside the gene matches. The germline V gene encodes CDR1 SQVTM and CDR2 ANQGSEA. This CDR3 is 15 amino acids long. The CDR3, as DNA: TGCAGCGTTGAACGACTAGCGGGGGGGCCGGATACGCAGTATTTT. Translating it yields CSVERLAGGPDTQYF.

CDR3: CASSLHGQTAYEQYF. Written as DNA, the CDR3 is TGTGCCAGTAGTCTTCACGGACAGACCGCCTACGAGCAGTACTTC. V usage is TRBV19 and J usage is TRBJ2-7; a possible D gene is TRBD1 (6 bases). The CDR3 length is 15 residues. Germline-derived CDR1 and CDR2 are LNHDA and SQIVND (reference sequence). V gave up 5 bases and J gave up 2 bases, with 16 bases separating them.

There are a few counts of this clone. The chain joins TRBV3-1 (or the pseudogene TRBV3-2) to TRBJ1-5; 7 nucleotides align to TRBD1. Germline assignment: CDR1 LGHDT and CDR2 YNNKEL (reference sequence). The CDR3 consists of 14 residues. V lost 5 bases, J lost 2 bases, and 3 bases stayed unmatched. The CDR3 sequence is CASSSTGGNQPQHF. CDR3 coding DNA: TGTGCCAGCAGCTCCACAGGGGGCAATCAGCCCCAGCATTTT.

This clone was seen once. The V gene is TRBV29-1, the J gene TRBJ2-7, with D possibly TRBD1 on 6 matching bases. The CDR3 totals 13 residues. Germline V CDR1 and CDR2: SQVTM, ANQGSEA. Trimming shortened V by 7 bases and J by 4 bases, and 17 bases separated the two germline ends. DNA for the CDR3: TGCAGCGCTGGATGGGGGCGCGGGTACGAGCAGTACTTC. This codes for CSAGWGRGYEQYF.

Concerning this clone itself: This CDR3 is also generated by other DNA sequences in the sample. The chain is built from TRBV28 and TRBJ1-1; possibly TRBD1 for D (5 bases). CDR3 length equals 13 residues. V shed 2 bases and J shed 4 bases, with 8 bases lying between them. CDR1 MDHEN and CDR2 SYDVKM come from the germline V gene. The CDR3 region is CASSLKGRTEAFF. The CDR3 nucleotides read TGTGCCAGCAGTTTAAAGGGGCGCACTGAAGCTTTCTTT.

The chain uses TRBV7-8 and TRBJ1-1, with TRBD1 as a possible D gene (5 bases). Trimming cost V 5 bases and J 10 bases, with 23 bases left between them. Germline lookup yields CDR1 SGHVS and CDR2 FQNEAQ. CDR3 size: 15 residues. The CDR3 DNA follows: TGTGCCAGCAGCCCCCCCCTGACAGCCTACGGACGAGCTTTCTTT. This codes for CASSPPLTAYGRAFF.

V usage is TRBV9 and J usage is TRBJ1-4, with 7 bases identical to TRBD1. The CDR3 contains 18 residues. V was clipped by 2 bases and J by 4 bases; unmatched bases: 14. The germline V gene encodes CDR1 SGDLS and CDR2 YYNGEE. The CDR3 loop reads CASSVGTATRRLNEKLFF. The CDR3 DNA sequence: TGTGCCAGCAGCGTGGGGACAGCAACACGAAGACTTAATGAAAAACTGTTTTTT.

The chain couples TRBV6-5 to TRBJ1-5; D not certain. Germline V lookup: CDR1 MNHEY, CDR2 SVGAGI. The CDR3 has 13 residues. Between the trimmed V and J ends, which lost 8 bases and 0 bases, there was a span of 8 bases. DNA of the CDR3: TGTGCCAGCCGATTAGATAGCAATCAGCCCCAGCATTTT. It yields the protein CASRLDSNQPQHF.

The V gene is TRBV7-9, the J gene TRBJ1-3, with 7 bases that match TRBD1. The CDR3 totals 15 residues. V dropped 2 bases and J dropped 2; count of bases not matched to a gene: 3. Germline CDR1 SEHNR, CDR2 FQNEAQ (reference sequence). This chain's CDR3 is CASSLTGTAGNTIYF. The CDR3 DNA follows: TGTGCCAGCAGCTTAACCGGGACAGCTGGAAACACCATATATTTT. Variable domain in full (rest from reference TRBV7-9 and TRBJ1-3): DTGVSQNPRHKITKRGQNVTFRCDPISEHNRLYWYRQTLGQGPEFLTYFQNEAQLEKSRLLSDRFSAERPKGSFSTLEIQRTEQGDSAMYLCASSLTGTAGNTIYFGEGSWLTVV.

The chain employs TRBV6-6 and TRBJ1-5; weak D call: TRBD1 (6 bases). CDR3 length equals 12 residues. V shed 6 bases and J shed 5 bases, with 8 bases lying between them. Germline CDR1 reads MNHNY; CDR2 reads SVGAGI (reference sequence). CDR3 DNA: TGTGCCAGCAGACAGGGCGATCAGCCCCAGCATTTT. This translates into CASRQGDQPQHF.

This clone has more than one count but fewer than ten. The chain combines TRBV5-4 with TRBJ1-1; 7 bases align to TRBD1. Germline V gene data show CDR1 as SGHNT and CDR2 as YYREEE (reference sequence). This CDR3 has 14 residues. Trimming at V came to 4 bases and at J to 7 bases, leaving 10 bases not matched to a gene. The CDR3 bases are TGTGCCAGCAGCCGGGTAGGGGGCTCGGGTGAAGCTTTCTTT. Translated, it gives CASSRVGGSGEAFF. The full variable domain, rest sourced from reference TRBV5-4 and TRBJ1-1, is ETGVTQSPTHLIKTRGQQVTLRCSSQSGHNTVSWYQQALGQGPQFIFQYYREEENGRGNFPPRFSGLQFPNYSSELNVNALELDDSALYLCASSRVGGSGEAFFGQGTRLTVV.

V usage is TRBV18 and J usage is TRBJ1-6; the match to TRBD1 covers 9 bases. This CDR3 is built from 16 residues. Germline CDR1 is KGHSH and CDR2 is LQKENI. V shed 0 bases, J shed 10 bases, and the junction held 7 bases outside the gene matches. This CDR3 is CASSPPTGGQGSPLHF. The CDR3 DNA reads TGTGCCAGCTCACCACCAACAGGGGGCCAAGGATCACCCCTCCACTTT. The variable domain in full, with the rest retrieved from reference TRBV18 and TRBJ1-6, is NAGVMQNPRHLVRRRGQEARLRCSPMKGHSHVYWYRQLPEEGLKFMVYLQKENIIDESGMPKERFSAEFPKEGPSILRIQQVVRGDSAAYFCASSPPTGGQGSPLHFGNGTRLTVT.

V gene TRBV2 combines with J gene TRBJ1-1, with TRBD1 identical over 9 bases. Germline V lookup: CDR1 SNHLY, CDR2 FYNNEI. The V segment lost 6 bases and the J segment 1 base; nucleotides outside the gene matches: 3. The length of the CDR3 is 14 residues. CDR3 nucleotides: TGTGCCAGCAGACAGGGGGCTGAGAACACTGAAGCTTTCTTT. Its protein product is CASRQGAENTEAFF.

The table lists this clone with a few counts. The gene calls are TRBV12-3 or TRBV12-4 and TRBJ2-7, with a tentative D call TRBD1 (6 bases). V shed 6 bases and J shed 6 bases, with 15 bases lying between them. This CDR3 region has 13 residues. The CDR3 nucleotides read TGTGCCAGCAGAAGGGGTGGGGGCGGCGAGCAGTACTTC. Translated: CASRRGGGGEQYF.

V and J are TRBV7-8 and TRBJ2-3; TRBD1 aligns across 8 bases. The junction had 2 bases not matched to a gene; V was cut back by 5 bases and J by 1 base. This CDR3 has 14 amino acids. Germline CDR1 reads SGHVS; CDR2 reads FQNEAQ. The CDR3 here is CASSETGGTDTQYF. The CDR3 DNA reads as TGTGCCAGCAGCGAGACAGGGGGCACAGATACGCAGTATTTT.

V usage is TRBV5-6 and J usage is TRBJ1-2; 9 bases match TRBD1. The CDR3 consists of 14 residues. The germline CDR1 and CDR2 sequences are SGHDT and YYEEEE. Trimming took 3 bases from V and 8 from J; bases not matched to a gene: 8. The DNA for the CDR3 is TGTGCCAGCAGCTGGGACAGGGATTACGGAGGCTACACCTTC. Translation gives CASSWDRDYGGYTF.

The rearrangement links TRBV12-3 or TRBV12-4 to TRBJ2-7; 7 nucleotides match TRBD1. The CDR3 sequence is 13 residues long. The V segment lost 1 base and the J segment 5 bases; nucleotides outside the gene matches: 2. CDR3 loop: CASSLDRGDEQYF. In DNA, the CDR3 is TGTGCCAGCAGTTTAGACAGGGGCGACGAGCAGTACTTC.

CDR3 sequence: CASSGQGLNTEAFF. The CDR3 bases are TGCGCCAGCAGCGGACAGGGCTTGAACACTGAAGCTTTCTTT. This sequence joins TRBV5-1 and TRBJ1-1; 8 bases are shared with TRBD1. The CDR3 has 14 amino acids. V shed 4 bases and J 0 bases; nucleotides not matched to a gene: 2. Germline V CDR1 and CDR2: SGHRS, YFSETQ.

The chain employs TRBV5-1 and TRBJ2-3; tentatively, D is TRBD2 (6 bases). V was clipped by 1 base and J by 1 base, with 10 bases between them. This CDR3 is built from 15 residues. The germline CDR1 and CDR2 sequences are SGHRS and YFSETQ. Written as DNA, the CDR3 is TGCGCCAGCAGCTTGTACGGGGGAGGCACAGATACGCAGTATTTT. It specifies CASSLYGGGTDTQYF. Together with reference TRBV5-1 and TRBJ2-3, the CDR3 gives the full variable domain: KAGVTQTPRYLIKTRGQQVTLSCSPISGHRSVSWYQQTPGQGLQFLFEYFSETQRNKGNFPGRFSGRQFSNSRSEMNVSTLELGDSALYLCASSLYGGGTDTQYFGPGTRLTVL.

The rearrangement links TRBV27 to TRBJ2-1, with TRBD2 matching 10 bases. Trimming removed 5 bases from V and 4 bases from J; junction bases left unmatched: 2. The V gene's germline CDR1 is MNHEY and CDR2 SMNVEV (reference sequence). The length of the CDR3 is 14 residues. The chain's CDR3 is CASSGLAEYNEQFF. CDR3 bases: TGTGCCAGCAGTGGACTAGCGGAGTACAATGAGCAGTTCTTC.

This chain uses TRBV28 with TRBJ1-1; TRBD1 might be the D (6 bases). Deletions cut 1 base from V and 0 bases from J, with 9 bases between. CDR3 length: 15 amino acids. Per the germline V gene, CDR1 is MDHEN and CDR2 is SYDVKM. The CDR3 nucleotides read TGTGCCAGCAGTTTATCTGGACAGATGAACACTGAAGCTTTCTTT. Translating gives CASSLSGQMNTEAFF.

The genes are TRBV6-5 and TRBJ2-3; the match to TRBD2 covers 8 bases. The length of the CDR3 is 15 residues. CDR1 is MNHEY and CDR2 is SVGAGI in the germline V gene. V shed 5 bases, J shed 4 bases, and the junction held 8 bases outside the gene matches. This chain's CDR3 is CASSRGGTRADTQYF. The CDR3 region has the DNA TGTGCCAGCAGTCGGGGGGGAACTCGGGCAGATACGCAGTATTTT.